This entry features one T cell receptor beta chain sequence. Its antigen is as yet unknown. This specimen belongs to a study of beta chain features in type 1 diabetes. Findings and caveats of the study: People with Type 1 diabetes carried modestly yet significantly shorter TCRB CDR3s in all four CD4+ subsets.

Reverse transcription of all isolated RNA meant that expressed TCRB transcripts were sequenced. Using immunoSEQ multiplex PCR, the repertoire was profiled, and TCRdb retains in-frame clones only, with some absent. The repertoire has 300,000 or so clones, approximately 9.7% of them found once; the top ten carry roughly 1%. Germline values: CDR1 SGDLS, CDR2 YYNGEE. This CDR3 is 13 amino acids long. V was pared by 0 bases and J by 8 bases, with 11 bases between. V usage is TRBV9 and J usage is TRBJ1-2; D unclear. The source of this sequence is a man in his thirties or forties with type 1 diabetes. The sequencing sample was made of central memory CD4+ T cells from blood. CDR3 protein: CASSVGQDDGYTF. CDR3 nucleotides: TGTGCCAGCAGCGTAGGGCAGGATGACGGCTACACCTTC. Combining the CDR3 with reference TRBV9 and TRBJ1-2 gives the whole variable domain DSGVTQTPKHLITATGQRVTLRCSPRSGDLSVYWYQQSLDQGLQFLIQYYNGEERAKGNILERFSAQQFPDLHSELNLSSLELGDSALYFCASSVGQDDGYTFGSGTRLTVV.